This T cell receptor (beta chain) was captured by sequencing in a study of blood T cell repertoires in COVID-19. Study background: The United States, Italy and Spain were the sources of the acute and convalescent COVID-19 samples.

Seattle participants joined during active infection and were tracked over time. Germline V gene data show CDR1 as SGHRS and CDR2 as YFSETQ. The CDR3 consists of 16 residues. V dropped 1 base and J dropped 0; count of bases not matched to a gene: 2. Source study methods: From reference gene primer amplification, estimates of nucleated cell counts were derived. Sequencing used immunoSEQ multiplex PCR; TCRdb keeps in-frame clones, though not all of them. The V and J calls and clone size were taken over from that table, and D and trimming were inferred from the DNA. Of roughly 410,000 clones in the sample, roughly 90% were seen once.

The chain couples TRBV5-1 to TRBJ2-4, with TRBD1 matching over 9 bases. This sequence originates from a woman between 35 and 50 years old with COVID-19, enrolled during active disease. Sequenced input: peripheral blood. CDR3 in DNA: TGCGCCAGCAGCTTGTGGGACAGGGAAGCCAAAAACATTCAGTACTTC. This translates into CASSLWDREAKNIQYF. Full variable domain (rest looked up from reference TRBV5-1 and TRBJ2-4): KAGVTQTPRYLIKTRGQQVTLSCSPISGHRSVSWYQQTPGQGLQFLFEYFSETQRNKGNFPGRFSGRQFSNSRSEMNVSTLELGDSALYLCASSLWDREAKNIQYFGAGTRLSVL.